The next 14 T cell receptor beta chains were all read from a single sample in a study of blood T cell repertoires in COVID-19. Method: immunoSEQ multiplex PCR; TCRdb's copy keeps in-frame clones and lacks some. The sample holds around 100,000 clones, more than 90% seen once. Sequences were obtained from peripheral blood. These receptors were obtained from a man between 65 and 79 years old with acute or convalescent COVID-19.

The V gene is TRBV5-1, the J gene TRBJ1-4; tentatively, D is TRBD1 (6 bases). There are 15 residues in the CDR3. Trimming cost V 4 bases and J 5 bases, with 15 bases left between them. The V gene's germline CDR1 is SGHRS and CDR2 YFSETQ. The CDR3 here is CASSPSDRVNEKLFF. The CDR3 DNA sequence: TGCGCCAGCAGCCCTTCGGACAGAGTCAATGAAAAACTGTTTTTT.

The chain employs TRBV18 and TRBJ2-1; 11 bases are shared with TRBD1. Germline values: CDR1 KGHSH, CDR2 LQKENI. Germline trimming cut 6 bases from V and 4 bases from J; bases unmatched to any gene: 5. The CDR3 is 15 residues long. This chain's CDR3 is CASSPGTGGYNEQFF. In nucleotides, the CDR3 is TGTGCCAGCTCCCCCGGGACAGGGGGGTACAATGAGCAGTTCTTC.

The genes are TRBV7-2 and TRBJ1-2, with 8 bases fitting TRBD1. V dropped 6 bases and J dropped 6; count of bases not matched to a gene: 6. Germline CDR1 reads SGHTA; CDR2 reads FQGNSA. The CDR3 sequence is 13 residues long. CDR3 DNA sequence: TGTGCCAGCAGATTCACAGGGGGTGATGGCTACACCTTC. It translates to CASRFTGGDGYTF.

V usage is TRBV21-1 and J usage is TRBJ2-2; the tabulated D call, TRBD1, remains unverified against the DNA. TRBV21-1 is marked as a pseudogene. This CDR3 is 15 amino acids long. The CDR3 region has the DNA TGTGCCAGCAGCAGGCAGGGGGCGGGAACCGGGGAGCTGTTTTTT. Protein product: CASSRQGAGTGELFF.

The rearrangement links TRBV4-1 to TRBJ2-6; 9 bases line up with TRBD1. The CDR3 runs to 18 residues. CDR1 and CDR2 (germline): MGHRA, YSYEKL. V lost 4 bases to trimming and J lost 4 bases; unmatched junction nucleotides: 11. The CDR3 nucleotides are TGCGCCAGCAGCCCTTGGGACAGGGAGAATTTAGGGGCCAACGTCCTGACTTTC. Its translation: CASSPWDRENLGANVLTF.

The gene calls are TRBV10-3 and TRBJ1-5, with D unresolved. Germline-derived CDR1 and CDR2 are ENHRY and SYGVKD. The length of the CDR3 is 14 residues. The V gene lost 5 bases and the J gene lost 4 bases, with 12 bases spanning the gap. The CDR3, as DNA: TGTGCCATCAGTTTGGCACCCGATAATCAGCCCCAGCATTTT. Residues: CAISLAPDNQPQHF.

V usage is TRBV11-2 and J usage is TRBJ2-7; maybe TRBD1 (5 bases). From germline, CDR1 is SGHAT and CDR2 FQNNGV. The V and J ends lost 2 bases and 4 bases respectively, with 12 bases between them. The CDR3 loop spans 14 amino acids. In DNA, the CDR3 is TGTGCCAGCAGCTTAAGACTGACAGCTTACGAGCAGTACTTC. It is translated as CASSLRLTAYEQYF.

The rearrangement joins TRBV2 to TRBJ2-7; D ambiguous. Germline loops: CDR1 SNHLY, CDR2 FYNNEI. The CDR3 runs 13 residues. V was cut by 4 bases and J by 1 base, with 8 bases left in between. The CDR3: CASSGGTSYEQYF. DNA for the CDR3: TGTGCCAGCAGTGGCGGCACTTCCTACGAGCAGTACTTC.

The rearrangement links TRBV12-3 or TRBV12-4 to TRBJ1-2; D not certain. Trimming cost V 3 bases and J 8 bases, with 7 bases left between them. The length of the CDR3 is 11 residues. CDR3 in amino acids: CASSFHLGYTF. As DNA, the CDR3 is TGTGCCAGCAGTTTTCACTTGGGCTACACCTTC.

This chain links TRBV7-2 with TRBJ2-6; 7 bases align to TRBD2. CDR3 length: 17 residues. V lost 1 base and J lost 4; bases outside the gene matches: 7. Germline lookup yields CDR1 SGHTA and CDR2 FQGNSA. The CDR3 region is CASSLGAGVHGANVLTF. Written as DNA, the CDR3 is TGTGCCAGCAGCTTAGGGGCGGGAGTCCACGGGGCCAACGTCCTGACTTTC.

The chain recombines TRBV5-1 with TRBJ1-5, with TRBD1 matching over 10 bases. CDR3 length: 15 residues. With 4 bases clipped from V and 3 bases from J, the junction kept 4 bases outside the gene matches. Germline values: CDR1 SGHRS, CDR2 YFSETQ. CDR3 nucleotide sequence: TGCGCCAGCAGCGCCGGGACAGGGGTCAATCAGCCCCAGCATTTT. Translating it yields CASSAGTGVNQPQHF.

This clone was detected once. The J gene is TRBJ1-1, the V gene TRBV28, with TRBD1 matching over 10 bases. CDR1 is MDHEN and CDR2 is SYDVKM in the germline V gene. The CDR3 is 16 residues long. The J segment lost 7 bases and the V segment lost 5 bases, leaving 13 bases of the junction unmatched. For the CDR3, the DNA is TGTGCCAGCAGTGAACCGGGACAGGGGAAGGACGGTGAAGCTTTCTTT. Translating it yields CASSEPGQGKDGEAFF.

The CDR3 loop reads CAWSGTQWRGFNGELFF. The DNA for the CDR3 is TGTGCCTGGAGCGGAACTCAGTGGCGGGGGTTTAACGGGGAGCTGTTTTTT. The V call is TRBV30, the J call TRBJ2-2, with 7 nucleotides matching TRBD2. V was clipped by 3 bases and J by 7 bases; unmatched bases: 17. The V gene's germline CDR1 is GTSNPN and CDR2 SVGIG (reference sequence). The CDR3 spans 17 residues.

The chain employs TRBV28 and TRBJ2-7, with 10 bases lining up with TRBD1. Germline-derived CDR1 and CDR2 are MDHEN and SYDVKM. Losses at the gene ends were 5 bases for V and 5 bases for J; bases not matched to a gene: 6. This CDR3 spans 14 amino acids. The CDR3 loop reads CASSRTGGEDEQYF. CDR3 nucleotide sequence: TGTGCCAGCAGTAGGACAGGGGGTGAGGACGAGCAGTACTTC. Drawing the rest from reference TRBV28 and TRBJ2-7, the complete variable domain is DVKVTQSSRYLVKRTGEKVFLECVQDMDHENMFWYRQDPGLGLRLIYFSYDVKMKEKGDIPEGYSVSREKKERFSLILESASTNQTSMYLCASSRTGGEDEQYFGPGTRLTVT.